Listed below are T cell receptor beta chains from one sample, sequenced in a study of OX40 agonist ivuxolimab in advanced cancers. Assay: immunoSEQ multiplex PCR; the TCRdb copy retains only in-frame clones and omits some. The table has 72,000 or so clones, about four fifths seen once. The sequences come from CD4+ or CD8+ T cells sorted from blood, collected in a trial of the OX40 agonist ivuxolimab. The receptor source for this set is an adult with an advanced solid tumor such as melanoma, head and neck, liver or kidney cancer. The CDR3 runs from the conserved cysteine through the conserved F or W. The D gene is left open where the match is weak. Not all rows give a size; the values are once, few, many and, for expanded clones, a class.

.	.	TRBV2	TRBJ2-2	TGTGCCAGCAGGAAGCTTCAGGGGCTCACCGGGGAGCTGTTTTTT	CASRKLQGLTGELFF
.	.	TRBV11-2	TRBJ2-2	TGTGCCAGCAGCTTAAGTGGTGCGGGCGTAACCGGGGAGCTGTTTTTT	CASSLSGAGVTGELFF
TRBD2	.	TRBV7-6	TRBJ2-1	TGTGCCAGCAGCTCTGTGACGGGGGGGTCCTACAATGAGCAGTTCTTC	CASSSVTGGSYNEQFF
.	.	TRBV6-5	TRBJ1-6	TGTGCCAGCAGTTACTCGAGTCGTTCACCCCTCCACTTT	CASSYSSRSPLHF
.	.	TRBV30	TRBJ1-6	TGTGCCTGGAGTGTATCGATTAGCTTATATTCACCCCTCCACTTT	CAWSVSISLYSPLHF
TRBD1	.	TRBV10-3	TRBJ1-2	TGTGCCTCAAGACAGGGGGACTTTAACTATGGCTACACCTTC	CASRQGDFNYGYTF
.	.	TRBV4-3	TRBJ2-7	TGCGCCAGCAGCCGCACCCTACCCAGGCGGGGAAGCTCCTACGAGCAGTACTTC	CASSRTLPRRGSSYEQYF
.	.	TRBV30	TRBJ2-5	TGTGCCTGGAGTGTAGAGTTCCAAGAGACCCAGTACTTC	CAWSVEFQETQYF
TRBD2	.	TRBV19	TRBJ2-5	TGTGCCAGTAGTATCGGGGGGGGACAAGAGACCCAGTACTTC	CASSIGGGQETQYF
TRBD2	.	TRBV14	TRBJ2-5	TGTGCCAGCAGCCAAGTAGCGGGGGGACAAGAGACCCAGTACTTC	CASSQVAGGQETQYF
.	.	TRBV5-6	TRBJ1-1	TGTGCCAGCAGCTTGGGGGCAGAAACTGAAGCTTTCTTT	CASSLGAETEAFF
.	.	TRBV6-5	TRBJ1-2	TGTGCCAGCAGCCCCAGGGTGGGCTATGGCTACACCTTC	CASSPRVGYGYTF
.	.	TRBV4-1	TRBJ2-7	TGCGCCAGCAGCCAAGGAAGAACTCTCACCTACGAGCAGTACTTC	CASSQGRTLTYEQYF
.	.	TRBV20-1	TRBJ1-1	TGCAGTGCGGGGGATGCGACTGAAGCTTTCTTT	CSAGDATEAFF
.	.	TRBV9	TRBJ2-5	TGTGCCAGCAGCGCGAACGGGGGGACAGGGACCCAGTACTTC	CASSANGGTGTQYF
.	.	TRBV7-8	TRBJ1-1	TGTGCCAGCAGACCCTTTAAGGCCCCCACTGAAGCTTTCTTT	CASRPFKAPTEAFF
TRBD2	.	TRBV5-4	TRBJ2-2	TGTGCCAGCAGCCCGGGACTAGCGGGGGGCTCCGGGGAGCTGTTTTTT	CASSPGLAGGSGELFF
TRBD2	.	TRBV4-1	TRBJ2-3	TGCGCCAGCAGCCCAGAGCCCTGGACTAGCGGGGGAACAGATACGCAGTATTTT	CASSPEPWTSGGTDTQYF
.	once	TRBV19	TRBJ1-2	TGTGCCAGTGGTGGGGGTCTCGGCTACACCTTC	CASGGGLGYTF
.	.	TRBV5-4	TRBJ2-1	TGTGCCAGCAGCTTGATTGCGGGGGCTGGGTATGAGCAGTTCTTC	CASSLIAGAGYEQFF
TRBD2	.	TRBV5-5	TRBJ2-5	TGTGCCAGCAGCCCGCATCCCGCCGGGGTAGCGGGGTTCCAAGAGACCCAGTACTTC	CASSPHPAGVAGFQETQYF
.	.	TRBV29-1	TRBJ2-7	TGCAGCGTTAACCCCGGGACGAGGGACGAGCAGTACTTC	CSVNPGTRDEQYF
.	.	TRBV5-4	TRBJ2-2	TGTGCCAGCAGCTTCTCTAGCGTCCCCGGGGAGCTGTTTTTT	CASSFSSVPGELFF
.	.	TRBV7-8	TRBJ1-5	TGTGCCAGCAGCTTAGACAGGGCCCCATTTCGGAATCAGCCCCAGCATTTT	CASSLDRAPFRNQPQHF
TRBD2	once	TRBV29-1	TRBJ2-2	TGCAGCGTTGCTTCCCAGCGGGGGGGCAACACCGGGGAGCTGTTTTTT	CSVASQRGGNTGELFF
.	.	TRBV5-4	TRBJ2-5	TGTGCCAGCAGCCCGGGGCAGCGGCAAGAGACCCAGTACTTC	CASSPGQRQETQYF
.	once	TRBV18	TRBJ2-7	TGTGCCAGCTCACTATCCGGAGGGCGGGAGCAGTACTTC	CASSLSGGREQYF
TRBD1	.	TRBV2	TRBJ2-3	TGTGCCAGCAGTGGCGCAGGGGGTCTCACTACAGATACGCAGTATTTT	CASSGAGGLTTDTQYF
TRBD2	few	TRBV4-1	TRBJ2-1	TGCGCCAGCAGCCAAGCCTCCCGCGGGGGGGCCTACAATGAGCAGTTCTTC	CASSQASRGGAYNEQFF
TRBD1	.	TRBV18	TRBJ1-6	TGTGCCAGCTCACCAAGGGGGCAGGGTCGGAGTAGTGTGAATTCACCCCTCCACTTT	CASSPRGQGRSSVNSPLHF
TRBD1	.	TRBV6-4	TRBJ1-2	TGTGCCAGCAGTGCCCCCGACAGGGTGAACTATGGCTACACCTTC	CASSAPDRVNYGYTF
TRBD2	.	TRBV7-2	TRBJ2-5	TGTGCCAGCAGCTTAGAAGGACTAGCGGGGGGAGCCTACCAAGAGACCCAGTACTTC	CASSLEGLAGGAYQETQYF
.	.	TRBV7-7	TRBJ1-1	TGTGCTAGCAGCTTAGCCCCGAACACTGAAGCTTTCTTT	CASSLAPNTEAFF
.	.	TRBV6-1	TRBJ1-3	TGTGCCAGCAGTGAAGCGGGAAGAGGAAACACCATATATTTT	CASSEAGRGNTIYF
TRBD1	.	TRBV6-1	TRBJ1-4	TGTGCCAGCAGTGAGGACAGGGGGCAATCTGCAACTAATGAAAAACTGTTTTTT	CASSEDRGQSATNEKLFF
TRBD1	once	TRBV11-1	TRBJ2-7	TGTGCCAGCAGCGCGCCCCCCGGAACAGGGGGGTCTACGGACTTC	CASSAPPGTGGSTDF
.	.	TRBV4-1	TRBJ2-2	TGCGCCAGCAGCCAAGTGATTGGGGAGCTGTTTTTT	CASSQVIGELFF